This T cell receptor (beta chain) was identified in a study of spatial heterogeneity in lung cancer. Study background: Among detected sequences, beta-chain ones consistently exceeded alpha-chain ones in number.

TCRdb recomputed calls from the 5' RACE reads with MiXCR, one row per CDR3 protein. The sample carries about 61,000 distinct CDR3 sequences, 6.3% recorded once. V shed 6 bases and J shed 2 bases, with 12 bases lying between them. The length of the CDR3 is 14 residues. Germline assignment: CDR1 MNHEY and CDR2 SVGEGT. The time point is: sample taken at primary tumor resection. The sequencing here drew on PBMCs, taken at surgery. V is TRBV6-2 or TRBV6-3 and J is TRBJ2-3; a possible D gene is TRBD2 (6 bases). This sequence was found in a female donor with early-stage non-small cell lung cancer. CDR3 DNA sequence: TGTGCCAGCAGGGGGACTGCGCTCACAGATACGCAGTATTTT. Its protein is CASRGTALTDTQYF.